This TCR beta chain was sequenced in a study of T cell responses to AZD1222 COVID-19 vaccine. Here immunoSEQ multiplex PCR was the method, and the copy in TCRdb shows in-frame clones only, minus some. The sample lists about 200,000 clones, about 94% seen once, with 0.9% to 1.1% in the top ten. CDR1 and CDR2 from the germline V gene are ENHRY and SYGVKD. V lost 10 bases and J lost 4; bases outside the gene matches: 6. This CDR3 has 14 residues. Sequenced here: peripheral blood, sampled 28 days after the second AZD1222 dose. The chain links TRBV10-3 to TRBJ2-2, with 10 bases matching TRBD1. The clonotype comes from an adult who received the AZD1222 COVID-19 vaccine. For the CDR3, the DNA is TGTGCCACGACAGGGGGCATGGCCACCGGGGAGCTGTTTTTT. This translates into CATTGGMATGELFF.